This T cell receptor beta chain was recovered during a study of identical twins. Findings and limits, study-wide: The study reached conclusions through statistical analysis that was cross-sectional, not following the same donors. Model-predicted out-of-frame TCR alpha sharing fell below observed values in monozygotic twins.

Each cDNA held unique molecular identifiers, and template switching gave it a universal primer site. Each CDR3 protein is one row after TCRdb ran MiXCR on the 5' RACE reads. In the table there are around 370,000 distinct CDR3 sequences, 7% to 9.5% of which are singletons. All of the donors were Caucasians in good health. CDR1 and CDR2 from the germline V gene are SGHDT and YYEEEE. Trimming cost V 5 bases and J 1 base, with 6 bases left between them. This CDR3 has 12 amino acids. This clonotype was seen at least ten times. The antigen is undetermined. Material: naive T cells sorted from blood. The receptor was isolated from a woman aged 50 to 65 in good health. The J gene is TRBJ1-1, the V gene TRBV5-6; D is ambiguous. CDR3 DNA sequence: TGTGCCAGCAGACGGAAGAACACTGAAGCTTTCTTT. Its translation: CASRRKNTEAFF. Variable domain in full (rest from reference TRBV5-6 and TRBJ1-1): DAGVTQSPTHLIKTRGQQVTLRCSPKSGHDTVSWYQQALGQGPQFIFQYYEEEERQRGNFPDRFSGHQFPNYSSELNVNALLLGDSALYLCASRRKNTEAFFGQGTRLTVV.